The clone carrying this TCR beta chain was detected ten times or more. There were TCR beta CDR3 regions amplified from RNA transcripts. A first-round RT-PCR of the TCR CDR3 used the HTBI primer set. TCRdb reprocessed the multiplex PCR reads with MiXCR, giving one entry per CDR3 protein. Of a few hundred thousand distinct CDR3 sequences listed, 12% to 15% are singletons. These data belong to a study of T cells in Graves' hyperthyroidism and ophthalmopathy. The sequence was obtained from a woman in her late teens or twenties with Graves' hyperthyroidism. The sample was blood.

The CDR3 sequence: CASRTSPRRLAGGGLAKNIQYF. Written as DNA, the CDR3 is TGTGCCAGCAGGACGTCCCCCCGGCGACTAGCGGGAGGGGGGTTGGCCAAAAACATTCAGTACTTC. J is TRBJ2-4 and V is TRBV27; 14 nucleotides match TRBD2. Germline lookup yields CDR1 MNHEY and CDR2 SMNVEV (reference sequence). Unmatched junction bases numbered 20, after V lost 6 bases and J lost 1 base. There are 22 residues in the CDR3.